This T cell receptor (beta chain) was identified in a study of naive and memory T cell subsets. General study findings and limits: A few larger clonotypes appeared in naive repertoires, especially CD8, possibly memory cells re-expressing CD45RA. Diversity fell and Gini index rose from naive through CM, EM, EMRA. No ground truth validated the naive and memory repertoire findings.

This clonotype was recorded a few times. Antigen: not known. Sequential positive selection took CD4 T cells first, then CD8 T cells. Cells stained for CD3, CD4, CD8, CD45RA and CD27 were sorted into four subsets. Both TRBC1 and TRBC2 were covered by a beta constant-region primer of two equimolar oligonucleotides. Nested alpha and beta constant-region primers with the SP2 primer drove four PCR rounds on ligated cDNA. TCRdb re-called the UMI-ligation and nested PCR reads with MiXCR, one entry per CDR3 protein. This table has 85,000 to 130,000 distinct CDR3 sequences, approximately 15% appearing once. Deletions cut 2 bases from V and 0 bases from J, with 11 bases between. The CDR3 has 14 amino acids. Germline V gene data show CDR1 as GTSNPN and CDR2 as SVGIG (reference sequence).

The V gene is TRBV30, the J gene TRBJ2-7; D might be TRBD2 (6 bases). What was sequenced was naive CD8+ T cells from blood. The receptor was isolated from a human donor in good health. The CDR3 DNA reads TGTGCCTGGAGTAGGGACTCCCGCTCCTACGAGCAGTACTTC. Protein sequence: CAWSRDSRSYEQYF.